This T cell receptor (beta chain) emerged from a study of CD8+ T cells in alopecia areata. Extraction of RNA preceded its reverse transcription into cDNA, which served as the sequencing template. Produced via immunoSEQ multiplex PCR; TCRdb's table is partial and in-frame only. The sample lists about 100,000 clones; approximately 60% were seen once. Study findings and constraints: Lesional scalp exceeded normal scalp in clonality, especially in alopecia totalis/universalis. Between patients, shared TCR sequences were less clear than in mice. This was possibly due in part to HLA diversity in the patient population.

V was trimmed by 4 bases and J by 3 bases, leaving 27 bases between them. This CDR3 is built from 19 residues. Germline V lookup: CDR1 SGHDT, CDR2 YYEEEE. About this clone itself: Its specificity is unknown.

The chain has TRBV5-6 and TRBJ2-3; either TRBD1 or TRBD2 may supply D (6 bases each). The receptor's source is a human donor in good health. Sequenced material: CD8+ T cells sorted from blood. The CDR3 DNA sequence: TGTGCCAGCAGCAAGGACAGAGGGCGCCCCGGGGGTCGGACAGATACGCAGTATTTT. Translating it yields CASSKDRGRPGGRTDTQYF. The variable domain in full, with the rest retrieved from reference TRBV5-6 and TRBJ2-3, is DAGVTQSPTHLIKTRGQQVTLRCSPKSGHDTVSWYQQALGQGPQFIFQYYEEEERQRGNFPDRFSGHQFPNYSSELNVNALLLGDSALYLCASSKDRGRPGGRTDTQYFGPGTRLTVL.